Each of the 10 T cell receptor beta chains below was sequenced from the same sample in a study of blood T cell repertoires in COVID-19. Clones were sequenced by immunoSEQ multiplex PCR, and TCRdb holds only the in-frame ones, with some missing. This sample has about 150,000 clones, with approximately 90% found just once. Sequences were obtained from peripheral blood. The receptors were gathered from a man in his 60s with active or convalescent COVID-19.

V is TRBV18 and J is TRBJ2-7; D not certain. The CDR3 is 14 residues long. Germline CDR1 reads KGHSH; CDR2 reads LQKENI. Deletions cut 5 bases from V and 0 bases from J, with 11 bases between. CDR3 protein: CASSSSVTSYEQYF. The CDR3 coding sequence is TGTGCCAGCTCAAGCTCTGTAACCTCCTACGAGCAGTACTTC.

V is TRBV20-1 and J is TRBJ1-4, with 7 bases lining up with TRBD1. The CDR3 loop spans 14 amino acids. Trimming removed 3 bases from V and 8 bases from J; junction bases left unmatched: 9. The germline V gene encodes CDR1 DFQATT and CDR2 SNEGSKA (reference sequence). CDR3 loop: CSASGQEEGEKLFF. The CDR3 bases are TGCAGTGCTAGTGGACAGGAAGAAGGCGAAAAACTGTTTTTT.

The CDR3 sequence: CASWGRGVVGYTF. The CDR3 DNA sequence: TGTGCCAGTTGGGGCAGGGGAGTGGTTGGCTACACCTTC. This sequence joins TRBV19 and TRBJ1-2, with D maybe TRBD1 (6 bases). V dropped 8 bases and J dropped 7 bases, with 17 bases sitting between them. This CDR3 is 13 amino acids long. Per germline, CDR1 LNHDA and CDR2 SQIVND (reference sequence).

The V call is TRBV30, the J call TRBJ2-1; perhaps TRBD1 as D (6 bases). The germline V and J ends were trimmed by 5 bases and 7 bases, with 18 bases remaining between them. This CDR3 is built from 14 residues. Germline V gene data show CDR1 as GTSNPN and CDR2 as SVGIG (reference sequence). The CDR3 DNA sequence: TGTGCCTGGGGGCGAGCGTCCCAGGGGAATGAGCAGTTCTTC. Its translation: CAWGRASQGNEQFF. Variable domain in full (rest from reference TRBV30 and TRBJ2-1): SQTIHQWPATLVQPVGSPLSLECTVEGTSNPNLYWYRQAAGRGLQLLFYSVGIGQISSEVPQNLSASRPQDRQFILSSKKLLLSDSGFYLCAWGRASQGNEQFFGPGTRLTVL.

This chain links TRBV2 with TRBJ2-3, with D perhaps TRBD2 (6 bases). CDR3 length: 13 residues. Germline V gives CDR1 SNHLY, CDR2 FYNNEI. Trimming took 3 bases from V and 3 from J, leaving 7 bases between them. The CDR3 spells CASSEEGTDTQYF. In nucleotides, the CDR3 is TGTGCCAGCAGTGAGGAGGGAACAGATACGCAGTATTTT.

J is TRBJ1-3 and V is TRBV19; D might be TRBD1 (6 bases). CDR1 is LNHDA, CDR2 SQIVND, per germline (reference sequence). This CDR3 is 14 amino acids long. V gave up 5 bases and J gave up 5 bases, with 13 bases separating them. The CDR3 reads CASSVRGTRNTIYF. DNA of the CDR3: TGTGCCAGTAGTGTCAGGGGAACAAGAAACACCATATATTTT.

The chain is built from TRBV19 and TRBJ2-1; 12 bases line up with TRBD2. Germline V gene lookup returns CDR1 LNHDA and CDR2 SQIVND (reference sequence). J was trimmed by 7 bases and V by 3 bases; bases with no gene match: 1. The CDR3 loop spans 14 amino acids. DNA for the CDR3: TGTGCCAGTAGTATGACTAGCGGGAGTAATGAGCAGTTCTTC. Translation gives CASSMTSGSNEQFF.

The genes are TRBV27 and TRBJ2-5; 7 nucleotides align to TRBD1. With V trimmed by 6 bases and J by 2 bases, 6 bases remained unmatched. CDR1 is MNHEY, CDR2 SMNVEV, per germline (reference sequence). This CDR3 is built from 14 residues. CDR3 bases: TGTGCCAGCAGCGCTAACAGGGGACAAGAGACCCAGTACTTC. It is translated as CASSANRGQETQYF.

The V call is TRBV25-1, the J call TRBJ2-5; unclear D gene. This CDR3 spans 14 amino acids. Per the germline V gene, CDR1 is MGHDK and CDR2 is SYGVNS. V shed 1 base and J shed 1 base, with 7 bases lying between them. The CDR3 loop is CASSEWSTQETQYF. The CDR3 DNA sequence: TGTGCCAGCAGTGAATGGAGTACCCAAGAGACCCAGTACTTC.

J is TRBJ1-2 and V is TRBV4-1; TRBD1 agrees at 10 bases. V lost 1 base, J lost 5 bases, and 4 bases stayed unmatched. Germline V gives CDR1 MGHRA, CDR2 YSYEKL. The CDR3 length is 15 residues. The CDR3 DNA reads TGCGCCAGCAGCCAAGGGGGGACAGGGGCTTATGGCTACACCTTC. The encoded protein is CASSQGGTGAYGYTF.